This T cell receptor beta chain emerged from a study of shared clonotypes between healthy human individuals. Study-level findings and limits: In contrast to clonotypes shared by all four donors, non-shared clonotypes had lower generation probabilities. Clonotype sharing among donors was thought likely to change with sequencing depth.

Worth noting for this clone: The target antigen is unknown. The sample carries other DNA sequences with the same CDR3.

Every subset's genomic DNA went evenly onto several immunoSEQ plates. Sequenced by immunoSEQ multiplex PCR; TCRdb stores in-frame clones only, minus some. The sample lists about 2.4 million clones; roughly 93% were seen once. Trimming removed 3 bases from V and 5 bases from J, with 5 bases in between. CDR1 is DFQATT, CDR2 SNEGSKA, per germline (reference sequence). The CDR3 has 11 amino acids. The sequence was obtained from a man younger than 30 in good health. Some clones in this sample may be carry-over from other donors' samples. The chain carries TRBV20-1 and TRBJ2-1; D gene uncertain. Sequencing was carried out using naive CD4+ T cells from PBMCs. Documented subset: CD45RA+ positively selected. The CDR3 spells CSASPDNEQFF. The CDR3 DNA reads TGCAGTGCTAGTCCGGACAATGAGCAGTTCTTC.